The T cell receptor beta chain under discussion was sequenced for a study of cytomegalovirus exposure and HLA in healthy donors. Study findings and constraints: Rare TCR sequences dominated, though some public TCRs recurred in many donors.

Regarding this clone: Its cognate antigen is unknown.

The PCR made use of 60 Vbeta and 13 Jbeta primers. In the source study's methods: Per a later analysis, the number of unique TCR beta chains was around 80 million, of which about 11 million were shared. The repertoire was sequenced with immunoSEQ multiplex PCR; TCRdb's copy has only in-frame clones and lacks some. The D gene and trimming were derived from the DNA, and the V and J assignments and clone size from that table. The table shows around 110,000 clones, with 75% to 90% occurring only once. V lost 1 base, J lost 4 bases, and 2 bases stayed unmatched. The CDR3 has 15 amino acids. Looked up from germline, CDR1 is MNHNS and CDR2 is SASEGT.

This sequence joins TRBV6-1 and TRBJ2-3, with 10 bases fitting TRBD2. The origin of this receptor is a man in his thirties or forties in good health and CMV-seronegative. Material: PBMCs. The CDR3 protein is CASSEEAGGPDTQYF. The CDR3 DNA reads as TGTGCCAGCAGTGAAGAAGCGGGGGGGCCAGATACGCAGTATTTT.